Here is one T cell receptor (beta chain) with its context. This sample stems from a study of graft-versus-host responses after intestinal transplantation. Background on the study: Recipients had multivisceral, liver-intestinal, or isolated intestinal transplants.

Notes on the study in general: Some GvH clones were seen earlier in gut or blood, suggesting intestinal origin. Individuals carrying graft-donor T cell macrochimerism showed high graft-versus-host to host-versus-graft clonal ratios in allografts. Early post-transplant falls in HvG clones accompanied the peak levels of circulating GvH clones.

After removal of 0 bases from V and 1 base from J, the junction contained 14 bases not matched to a gene. This CDR3 is 19 amino acids long. The germline gives CDR1 SGHRS, CDR2 YFSETQ. Clones were sequenced by immunoSEQ multiplex PCR, and TCRdb holds only the in-frame ones, with some missing. Of around 8,000 clones listed, more than 30% were seen once; the top ten hold roughly 5.7%. The material was alloreactive CD4+ T cells from a mixed lymphocyte reaction culture, obtained before intestinal transplant. Sample subset: CFSE-low proliferating T cells sorted from approximately 6-day pre-transplant mixed lymphocyte reaction (GvH or HvG direction). The source of this sequence is a human patient who received an intestinal transplant. This chain joins TRBV5-1 and TRBJ2-3, with 7 nucleotides matching TRBD1. The CDR3, as DNA: TGCGCCAGCAGCTTGGGGGGACCTACAGGGGATGGAGGCACAGATACGCAGTATTTT. It is translated as CASSLGGPTGDGGTDTQYF.